This entry is about one T cell receptor beta chain. Its antigen remains unknown. This sample is drawn from a study of T cell responses to AZD1222 COVID-19 vaccine. Points from the study as a whole: As reported, nearly half of all spike-specific TCRs target variant regions that are unmutated.

CDR3 size: 15 residues. The V gene's germline CDR1 is SNHLY and CDR2 FYNNEI. V shed 1 base and J shed 0 bases, with 7 bases lying between them. The analysis combined second doses at about 4 or about 12 weeks. Clones were read by immunoSEQ multiplex PCR, and TCRdb kept only the in-frame ones, dropping some. The sample contains approximately 140,000 clones, roughly 92% of which appear only once. The sample here was peripheral blood, taken 28 days after the second AZD1222 dose. V usage is TRBV2 and J usage is TRBJ1-5; D is unclear. This clonotype was sampled from an adult who received the AZD1222 COVID-19 vaccine. This chain's CDR3 is CASSEVGNSNQPQHF. The CDR3 DNA reads as TGTGCCAGCAGTGAAGTGGGTAATAGCAATCAGCCCCAGCATTTT.